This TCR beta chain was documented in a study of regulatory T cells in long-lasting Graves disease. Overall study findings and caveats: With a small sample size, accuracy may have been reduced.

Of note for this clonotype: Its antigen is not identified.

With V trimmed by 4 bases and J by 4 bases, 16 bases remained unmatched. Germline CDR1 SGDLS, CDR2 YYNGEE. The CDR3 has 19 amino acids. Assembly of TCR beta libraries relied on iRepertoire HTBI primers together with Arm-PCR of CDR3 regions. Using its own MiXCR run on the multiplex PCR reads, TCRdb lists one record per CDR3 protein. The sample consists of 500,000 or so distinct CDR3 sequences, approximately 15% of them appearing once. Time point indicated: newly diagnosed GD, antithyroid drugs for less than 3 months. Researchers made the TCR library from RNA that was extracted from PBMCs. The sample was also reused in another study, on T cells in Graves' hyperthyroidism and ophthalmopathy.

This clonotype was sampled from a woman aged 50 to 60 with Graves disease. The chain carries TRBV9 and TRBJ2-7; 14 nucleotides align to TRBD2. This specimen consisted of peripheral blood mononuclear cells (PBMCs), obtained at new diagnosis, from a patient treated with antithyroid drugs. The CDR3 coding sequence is TGTGCCAGCAGCCCTTTTCCGGGACTAGCGGGAGTAAGGTTTTACGAGCAGTACTTC. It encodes CASSPFPGLAGVRFYEQYF.